This T cell receptor beta chain was observed in a study of cytomegalovirus exposure and HLA in healthy donors listed by TCRdb under 2017. In terms of the full investigation: In an earlier analysis of under 750 of the donors, around 290 Gb of sequence data and 90 million to 120 million unique TCR beta sequences from about 190 million T cells were reported. A later genetic analysis used genome-wide SNP genotypes for about 60% of the roughly 670 donors, treating that subset as a discovery cohort. The study profiled the T cell repertoires of under 850 subjects by immunosequencing and related them to cytomegalovirus serostatus. An early release covering approximately 600 HLA-typed donors comprised approximately 290 gigabases of sequencing data and tens of millions of unique TCR sequences. To study patterns of TCR occurrence, a later analysis re-analyzed previously published TCR beta repertoires from around 700 donors and added high-resolution HLA genotyping. An earlier analysis of 587 of the donors used high-throughput TCR beta sequencing to judge whether each TCR beta V gene segment behaved as functional or pseudogenic. Typing coverage varied by locus: roughly 620-640 donors for A, B, C, DRB1 and DQB1; roughly 510 for DQA1; about 600 for DPA1; approximately 490 for DPB1. The study aimed to test whether signatures of past pathogen exposure could be identified by cataloging public T cell receptors. Several DR-DQ haplotypes were treated as single units for association and clustering because of strong linkage in the cohort. Along with the approximately 650-subject first cohort, a separate validation cohort of over a hundred different subjects was used. Rather than using new phenotypic data, the later analysis identified candidate immune exposures from TCR beta sequences and from how often those sequences occurred across donors. Every repertoire in the discovery cohort had been generated on one and the same sequencing platform. Class I and class II HLA loci were covered by the typing at four-digit resolution. Across about 380 genotyped donors of the cohort, an average of roughly 230,000 unique TCR beta nucleotide sequences per donor were sequenced, and roughly 18% of those sequences were non-productive. To predict cytomegalovirus infection status, the study brought together high-throughput TCR immunosequencing, statistical association of individual TCRs with disease status, and machine learning. Donor age, sex, ethnicity and CMV serostatus were compiled alongside the repertoire data. Of the 350 to 450 genotyped donors, 70% to 90% were placed in the genetic ancestry cluster associated with self-reported Caucasian donors. The study at large found these results: In vitro tests confirmed that three of the cytomegalovirus-associated TCR beta chains recognize cytomegalovirus antigens. Presence/absence analyses assumed roughly uniform sequencing depth across donors, an assumption that may not hold. The authors suggested that the approach could potentially be extended to other disease states and immunological phenotypes. In a later analysis, several top co-occurrence clusters were reported to appear linked to parvovirus B19, influenza, CMV and Epstein-Barr virus. Correlated functional status among segregating V segments might reflect linkage disequilibrium, but an unknown experimental factor could not be ruled out. According to a later genetic analysis, donors in an Asian-associated ancestry cluster had fewer N-insertions in productive TCRs than the roughly 700-donor mean. In a later analysis, most CMV-associated TCR beta chains were found to appear HLA-restricted, with HLA associations seemingly driven largely by CMV exposure. CMV serostatus was the only immune exposure information available for the cohort. A later analysis found that TCR association rates varied across HLA loci, with DRB1 alleles showing the most associated TCRs and HLA-C alleles the fewest. In a later analysis, HLA-associated TCR beta chains showed more clonal expansion and lower generation probabilities than non-associated chains that were equally common. A group of highly shared sequence variants was considered likely to be a technical artifact of the sequencing pipeline. When HLA alleles, especially DR and DQ, strongly co-occurred, attributing TCR associations to individual alleles was difficult. Only TCR beta chains were sequenced in this cohort, and the absence of alpha or paired-chain data limited detectable features. Some IMGT-functional V segments, including TRBV6-2 and TRBV6-3, could not be told apart with the 87-base-pair reads, so those segments were excluded. A further reported finding was that TCR beta sequences accurately predicted the HLA-A and HLA-B alleles for most subjects in the first cohort. In an earlier analysis of around 600 of the donors, most TCR beta V segments appeared in productive rearrangements about 87% or about 30% of the time, broadly matching IMGT annotations. The classifier was reported to diagnose cytomegalovirus status with high specificity and sensitivity in both the original and validation cohorts. In a later genetic analysis, a missense DCLRE1C variant was associated with V-gene and J-gene trimming of TCR beta chains, and the association was replicated in an independent cohort. The study listed 150 to 200 TCR beta chains as associated with cytomegalovirus. While some public TCRs were present in many individuals, most TCR sequences turned up only very rarely across donors. Because some donors lacked HLA typing at each locus, the association tests relied only on the typed subset. Because counts were too low, around 18 rarely observed V segments, including chromosome 9 orphons, were left out of the earlier analysis of about 500 of the donors. In a later analysis, 16,951 TCR beta sequences were associated with specific HLA alleles at a false discovery rate of 0.05.

Library method: the immunoSEQ multiplex PCR assay. The multiplex PCR relied on a mix of 60 forward primers for TCR Vbeta segments and 13 reverse primers for TCR Jbeta segments. The CDR3 region of rearranged TCR beta genes was amplified from genomic DNA with a multiplex PCR assay. On the Illumina HiSeq System, the amplified TCR beta libraries were sequenced as 87-base-pair reads. The authors processed their data as follows. In a later analysis, some 80 million unique TCR beta chains were counted across the approximately 620 repertoires, and roughly 11 million of these chains were shared by at least two donors. Raw reads were error-corrected and collapsed into unique sequences by a nearest-neighbor algorithm in which closely related sequences were merged to remove PCR and sequencing errors. Alignment of CDR3 sequences to IMGT reference sequences was used to assign V, D and J gene segments. Each retained sequence needed at least a six-nucleotide match to both a V gene segment and a J gene segment. A rearrangement counted as productive if the CDR3 had no stop codons and remained in frame with V and J, and every other rearrangement counted as non-productive. CDR3 was defined according to IMGT convention as the region running from the second conserved V-encoded cysteine to the conserved J-encoded phenylalanine. The earlier analysis of about 590 of the donors excluded sequences that lacked an unambiguous match to a single V gene segment. An earlier analysis of just under 600 of the donors called V segments functional above 56.7% productive rearrangements and segregating when the between-donor standard deviation exceeded 5%. A statistical classification framework was developed to diagnose cytomegalovirus status using the catalog of TCR beta chain sequences. In a later analysis, TCR nucleotide sequences were compared against IMGT/GENE-DB human TR gene sequences so that V and J genes could be assigned. In a later analysis, CDR3 sequences and most-parsimonious VDJ recombination scenarios were assigned using the TCRdist pipeline. In a later analysis, each TCR beta chain was defined by its CDR3 amino acid sequence together with its V-gene family, and reads lacking a unique V-gene family were excluded. As a way to deal with suspected cross-contamination and a sequencing artifact, a later analysis dropped 500 to 700 nucleotide sequences that were highly shared and had low generation probability. A later analysis calculated a clonal expansion index for each public chain from normalized within-repertoire ranks of inferred template counts. In a later analysis, generation probabilities were computed with a VDJ recombination model fitted to out-of-frame rearrangements, and the resulting probabilities were checked against IGoR. Hypergeometric tests were used in a later analysis to score TCR-TCR, TCR-HLA and TCR-CMV co-occurrence, with a repertoire-size bias correction applied to the TCR pairs. To estimate false discovery rates, a later analysis permuted the HLA or CMV assignments 20 times. In a later analysis, co-occurring TCRs were grouped using DBSCAN, with TCRdist sequence similarity added in when clustering inside HLA-allele-positive subsets. For co-occurrence clustering, repertoires with fewer than 30,000 or more than 120,000 public chains were excluded, along with about five repertoires with anomalous nucleotide sharing. TCRdb stores this immuneACCESS table with in-frame sequences only. Part of the clones is absent; in the studies checked, under half of the shortfall reflects unresolved V genes, and no reason is known for the rest. The D gene and trimming were derived from the DNA, and the V and J assignments and clone size from that table. The sample records 200,000 to 250,000 clones, about 81% of which are singletons. 2.7% of the sample belongs to the ten largest clones.

The cohort was made up of approximately 700 healthy bone marrow donors. At the time of sampling, every cohort member was nominally healthy, though immune exposures that went unrecorded were likely present. The donor tested CMV seronegative and was one of the 352 seronegative cohort members. Each donor provided a peripheral blood sample, and peripheral blood mononuclear cells were used for TCR beta sequencing. Genomic DNA extraction from the blood cell samples was performed with the Qiagen DNeasy Blood Extraction Kit. This clone was seen only once. Its binding antigen is unknown. Base-call qualities are not available, and no considerably larger clone is one nucleotide away. From cysteine to phenylalanine, the CDR3 is 14 amino acids long. The entry retains the CDR3 DNA only, 42 bases that are in frame from base 1. The germline V gene (reference sequence) gives CDR1 as MNHEY and CDR2 as SMNVEV. The V end gives up 6 bases and the J end 6 bases, leaving 9 bases in the junction not matched to a gene.

The chain is assembled from TRBV27 and TRBJ2-7; 9 central bases correspond to TRBD1. This TCR was recovered from a woman aged 35 to 49 in good health and CMV-seronegative. Sequencing used PBMCs. The nucleotide sequence is given as TGTGCCAGCAGCCAACGGACAGGGGAGGGCGAGCAGTACTTC. Its translation reads: CASSQRTGEGEQYF.